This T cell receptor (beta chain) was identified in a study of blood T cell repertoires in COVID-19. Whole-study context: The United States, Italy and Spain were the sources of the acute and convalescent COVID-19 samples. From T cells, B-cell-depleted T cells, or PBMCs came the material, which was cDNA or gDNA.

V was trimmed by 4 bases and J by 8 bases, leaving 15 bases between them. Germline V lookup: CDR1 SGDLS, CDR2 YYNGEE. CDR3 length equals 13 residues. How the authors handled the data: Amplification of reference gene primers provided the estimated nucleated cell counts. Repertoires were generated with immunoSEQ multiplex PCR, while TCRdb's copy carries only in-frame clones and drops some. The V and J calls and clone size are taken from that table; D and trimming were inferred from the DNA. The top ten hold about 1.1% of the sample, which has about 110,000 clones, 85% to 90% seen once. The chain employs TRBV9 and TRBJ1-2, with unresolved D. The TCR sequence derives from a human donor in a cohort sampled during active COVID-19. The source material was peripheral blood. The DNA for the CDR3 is TGTGCCAGCAGCCCCGAGGGAAAGGGAGGCTACACCTTC. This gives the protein CASSPEGKGGYTF.